This entry lists 18 T cell receptor beta chains sequenced from one sample in a study of blood T cell repertoires in COVID-19. Method: immunoSEQ multiplex PCR; TCRdb's copy keeps in-frame clones and lacks some. Of 250,000 to 300,000 clones in the sample, around 89% are singletons; the top ten hold 3.7%. Source material: peripheral blood. Every receptor here comes from a woman in her 40s with acute or convalescent COVID-19.

This chain uses TRBV7-2 with TRBJ1-2; the D is unclear. The V end lost 4 bases, the J end lost 1 base, and 7 bases lay between the germline ends. The V gene's germline CDR1 is SGHTA and CDR2 FQGNSA. The CDR3 runs to 13 residues. This CDR3 is CASSSRSNYGYTF. As DNA, the CDR3 is TGTGCCAGCAGCTCTCGGAGTAACTATGGCTACACCTTC.

CDR3 sequence reads: CASSSDSLYEQYV. Here the CDR3 DNA reads TGTGCCAGCAGTTCGGACAGTCTCTACGAGCAGTACGTC. This sequence joins TRBV12-3 or TRBV12-4 and TRBJ2-7; D possibly corresponds to TRBD1 (6 bases). Trimming left V 4 bases short and J 3 bases short, with 10 bases between. The CDR3 consists of 13 residues.

This chain joins TRBV12-3 or TRBV12-4 and TRBJ1-2; no reliable D call. The V and J ends lost 6 bases and 2 bases respectively, with 10 bases between them. CDR3 length: 13 amino acids. DNA of the CDR3: TGTGCCAGCAGCCCTACAGTGAACTATGGCTACACCTTC. Protein product: CASSPTVNYGYTF.

V usage is TRBV5-1 and J usage is TRBJ1-5, with TRBD1 matching over 9 bases. Germline V CDR1 and CDR2: SGHRS, YFSETQ. The CDR3 has 15 amino acids. The ends lost 4 bases at V and 3 bases at J; junction bases unmatched: 5. The CDR3 region has the DNA TGCGCCAGCAGCCTCGGGACAGGGAACAATCAGCCCCAGCATTTT. This translates into CASSLGTGNNQPQHF. Full variable domain (rest looked up from reference TRBV5-1 and TRBJ1-5): KAGVTQTPRYLIKTRGQQVTLSCSPISGHRSVSWYQQTPGQGLQFLFEYFSETQRNKGNFPGRFSGRQFSNSRSEMNVSTLELGDSALYLCASSLGTGNNQPQHFGDGTRLSIL.

V usage is TRBV3-1 (or the pseudogene TRBV3-2) and J usage is TRBJ1-1; tentative D call: TRBD1 (6 bases). The germline V gene has CDR1 LGHDT and CDR2 YNNKEL (reference sequence). V was trimmed by 7 bases and J by 2 bases, leaving 11 bases between them. This CDR3 is built from 13 residues. The CDR3 reads CASNRDGNTEAFF. As DNA, the CDR3 is TGTGCCAGCAACAGGGATGGAAACACTGAAGCTTTCTTT.

The chain joins TRBV24-1 to TRBJ2-7; 10 bases line up with TRBD2. From germline, CDR1 is KGHDR and CDR2 SFDVKD. The CDR3 loop spans 15 amino acids. V trimming: 9 bases; J trimming: 8 bases; junction bases outside the gene matches: 15. The CDR3 region is CATPLPTSGCIKQYV. CDR3 nucleotide sequence: TGTGCCACCCCTCTTCCGACTAGCGGGTGTATTAAGCAGTACGTC.

The rearrangement joins TRBV7-2 to TRBJ2-3, with TRBD2 matching 9 bases. The CDR3 runs to 18 residues. Germline trimming cut 5 bases from V and 2 bases from J; bases unmatched to any gene: 14. From germline, CDR1 is SGHTA and CDR2 FQGNSA. In DNA form, the CDR3 reads TGTGCCAGCAGCCGGAGCGGGGGGTCGACTAAATACACAGATACGCAGTATTTT. Amino acids: CASSRSGGSTKYTDTQYF.

The J gene is TRBJ2-3, the V gene TRBV2; maybe TRBD2 (6 bases). Germline values: CDR1 SNHLY, CDR2 FYNNEI. Deletions cut 2 bases from V and 1 base from J, with 10 bases between. There are 15 residues in the CDR3. This CDR3 reads CASSETSWGTDTQYF. The CDR3 DNA reads as TGTGCCAGCAGTGAAACTAGCTGGGGCACAGATACGCAGTATTTT.

This clone has a single count. This chain joins TRBV29-1 and TRBJ1-2, with D possibly TRBD1 on 5 matching bases. The CDR3 runs to 14 residues. Germline-derived CDR1 and CDR2 are SQVTM and ANQGSEA. Trimming cost V 3 bases and J 2 bases, with 13 bases left between them. DNA of the CDR3: TGCAGCGTTGACTCCCAGGGTACAAACTATGGCTACACCTTC. It specifies CSVDSQGTNYGYTF.

The CDR3 loop reads CATSRDLGGVSNYGYTF. Written as DNA, the CDR3 is TGTGCCACCAGCAGAGATCTAGGGGGGGTTTCGAACTATGGCTACACCTTC. This rearrangement joins TRBV15 to TRBJ1-2; a possible D gene is TRBD1 (6 bases). V dropped 0 bases and J dropped 2 bases, with 16 bases sitting between them. The CDR3 is made up of 17 amino acids. The germline gives CDR1 LNHNV, CDR2 YYDKDF (reference sequence).

This chain's CDR3 is CAHGGAPYGYTF. The CDR3 DNA reads as TGTGCCCATGGGGGGGCGCCCTATGGCTACACCTTC. The rearrangement uses TRBV10-3 and TRBJ1-2; a weak D match, TRBD1 (6 bases). The germline V gene has CDR1 ENHRY and CDR2 SYGVKD. Deletions cut 11 bases from V and 4 bases from J, with 14 bases between. The CDR3 runs 12 residues.

The rearrangement joins TRBV12-3 or TRBV12-4 to TRBJ1-2; D may be TRBD1 (6 bases). Trimming removed 3 bases from V and 4 bases from J, with 9 bases in between. This CDR3 has 13 amino acids. Here the CDR3 DNA reads TGTGCCAGCAGTTTGGTGGACAGCTATGGCTACACCTTC. Amino acid sequence: CASSLVDSYGYTF.

The J gene is TRBJ2-5, the V gene TRBV14; D uncertain. The germline V gene encodes CDR1 SGHDN and CDR2 FVKESK. Deletions cut 0 bases from V and 1 base from J, with 6 bases between. This CDR3 is 14 amino acids long. CDR3 nucleotides: TGTGCCAGCAGCCAAGATCACGGCCAAGAGACCCAGTACTTC. Amino acid sequence: CASSQDHGQETQYF. The complete variable domain, with remaining parts taken from reference TRBV14 and TRBJ2-5, reads EAGVTQFPSHSVIEKGQTVTLRCDPISGHDNLYWYRRVMGKEIKFLLHFVKESKQDESGMPNNRFLAERTGGTYSTLKVQPAELEDSGVYFCASSQDHGQETQYFGPGTRLLVL.

This CDR3 reads CAISESGQGKQYV. CDR3 DNA: TGTGCCATCAGTGAGTCGGGACAGGGAAAACAGTACGTC. The rearrangement links TRBV10-3 to TRBJ2-7, with 9 bases identical to TRBD1. With 0 bases clipped from V and 10 bases from J, the junction kept 4 bases outside the gene matches. CDR3 length: 13 residues. Germline-derived CDR1 and CDR2 are ENHRY and SYGVKD.

This CDR3 is CASSPRGGQYGYTF. The CDR3 DNA reads as TGTGCCAGCAGCCCCCGGGGAGGTCAATATGGCTACACCTTC. The J gene is TRBJ1-2, the V gene TRBV9, with D unclear. V was pared by 4 bases and J by 5 bases, with 15 bases between. The CDR3 is 14 residues long. CDR1 is SGDLS, CDR2 YYNGEE, per germline.

This chain uses TRBV5-1 with TRBJ2-1, with 7 bases lining up with TRBD2. Germline CDR1 reads SGHRS; CDR2 reads YFSETQ. The CDR3 totals 13 residues. The V gene end was trimmed by 0 bases and the J gene end by 6 bases; junction bases not matched to a gene: 0. In nucleotides, the CDR3 is TGCGCCAGCAGCTTGGCGGGGGGCAATGAGCAGTTCTTC. This codes for CASSLAGGNEQFF.

This clone was detected a few times. The chain uses TRBV5-1 and TRBJ1-2; the match to TRBD1 covers 8 bases. CDR3 size: 17 residues. CDR1 is SGHRS and CDR2 is YFSETQ in the germline V gene. With 0 bases clipped from V and 4 bases from J, the junction kept 11 bases outside the gene matches. The CDR3 reads CASSLVPPDRGAYGYTF. The CDR3 DNA is TGCGCCAGCAGCTTGGTCCCACCCGACAGGGGCGCCTATGGCTACACCTTC.

This clone was observed a single time. This sequence joins TRBV5-5 and TRBJ1-2, with D unresolved. Germline values: CDR1 SGHKS, CDR2 YYEKEE (reference sequence). The CDR3 extends over 13 amino acids. Trimming pared 0 bases from V and 3 bases from J, leaving 6 bases between. The CDR3 loop is CASSLGSDYGYTF. The CDR3 DNA is TGTGCCAGCAGCTTGGGATCAGACTATGGCTACACCTTC.